This T cell receptor (beta chain) was sequenced during a study of identical twins. Study outcomes and limitations: Possibly, invariant MAIT and iNKT cells partly confounded zero-insertion analyses.

Each CDR3 protein gets one entry after TCRdb re-called the 5' RACE reads with MiXCR. Found here are 550,000 to 800,000 distinct CDR3 sequences, 7.1% of them singletons; the top ten hold 1.6%. The CDR3 totals 14 residues. CDR1 and CDR2 (germline): MNHNS, SASEGT. The V and J ends lost 3 bases and 1 base respectively, with 6 bases between them. In its sample, this clonotype was seen many times. Its matching antigen is unknown. This sample also appeared in a second study, on yellow fever vaccine responses in identical twins.

The clonotype was recovered from a woman between 18 and 30 years old in good health. Sequencing was performed on PBMCs. The chain couples TRBV6-1 to TRBJ1-4; D gene unclear. The CDR3 region has the DNA TGTGCCAGCAGTGACCGGCTAACTAATGAAAAACTGTTTTTT. Its protein product is CASSDRLTNEKLFF.